What follows are 3 T cell receptor beta chains derived from one specimen sequenced in a study of beta chain features in type 1 diabetes. Regarding the study as a whole: All four CD4+ subsets of Type 1 diabetes patients contained TCRB CDR3s that were moderately but significantly shorter.

Which antigens these TCRs recognize remains unknown. Investigators reverse transcribed all isolated RNA, so they sequenced expressed TCRB transcripts. Produced via immunoSEQ multiplex PCR; TCRdb's table is partial and in-frame only. The profile covers approximately 150,000 clones, with approximately 9% appearing a single time and 0.75% taken by the ten largest. Sequenced: central memory CD4+ T cells from blood. The receptors stem from a man aged 25-45 years with type 1 diabetes.

The rearrangement links TRBV7-2 to TRBJ2-5; maybe TRBD1 (6 bases). The J call may be wrong; the DNA end is better matched by TRBJ2-7. This CDR3 has 15 residues. CDR1 and CDR2 (germline): SGHTA, FQGNSA. In nucleotides, the CDR3 is TGTGCCAGCAGCTACCCCAGGGGAAGCTCCTACGAGCAGTACTTC. It yields the protein CASSYPRGSSYEQYF.

The rearrangement uses TRBV19 and TRBJ1-1; D possibly corresponds to TRBD1 (6 bases). Germline assignment: CDR1 LNHDA and CDR2 SQIVND (reference sequence). This CDR3 region has 14 residues. The V and J ends lost 10 bases and 4 bases respectively, with 19 bases between them. The CDR3: CATFMTRGATEAFF. In DNA form, the CDR3 reads TGTGCCACCTTTATGACACGGGGGGCCACTGAAGCTTTCTTT.

Only a few counts were recorded for this clone. This rearrangement joins TRBV5-6 to TRBJ2-3; no definite D call. Trimming removed 4 bases at V and 6 bases at J, with 9 bases between. Germline V lookup: CDR1 SGHDT, CDR2 YYEEEE. CDR3 length equals 12 residues. The CDR3 DNA sequence: TGTGCCAGCAGCCTAAATACCGATACGCAGTATTTT. This translates into CASSLNTDTQYF.